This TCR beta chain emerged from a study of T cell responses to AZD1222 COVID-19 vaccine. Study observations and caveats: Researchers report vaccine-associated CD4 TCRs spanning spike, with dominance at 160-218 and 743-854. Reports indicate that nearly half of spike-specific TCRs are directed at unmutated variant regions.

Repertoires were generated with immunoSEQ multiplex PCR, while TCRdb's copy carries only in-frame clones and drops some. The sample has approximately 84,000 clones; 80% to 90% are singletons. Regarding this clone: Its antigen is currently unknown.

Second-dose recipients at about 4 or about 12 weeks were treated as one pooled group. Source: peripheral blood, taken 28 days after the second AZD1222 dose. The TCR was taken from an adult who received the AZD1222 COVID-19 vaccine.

CDR3 DNA: TGTGCCAGCTCACCACAGGGGGCGATTACGGTGAACACTGAAGCTTTCTTT. This translates into CASSPQGAITVNTEAFF. The J gene is TRBJ1-1, the V gene TRBV18; TRBD1 aligns across 7 bases. The germline V gene has CDR1 KGHSH and CDR2 LQKENI. Trimming took 1 base from V and 0 from J; bases not matched to a gene: 8. The CDR3 runs 17 residues.